These 3 T cell receptor beta chains were all obtained from the same sample, sequenced in a study of shared clonotypes between healthy human individuals. Some clones are missing from TCRdb's copy, which holds only in-frame ones; the method was immunoSEQ multiplex PCR. Among roughly 770,000 clones, about 96% were seen once, and the ten largest hold less than 0.25%. Only CD45RO-negative cells positively selected for CCR7 counted as naive CD8 cells, so terminally differentiated effector memory CD45RA+ cells were excluded. The sequenced sample consisted of naive CD8+ T cells sorted from blood. These receptors originate from a man aged 25 to 45 in good health.

V usage is TRBV5-1 and J usage is TRBJ2-1; 10 bases align to TRBD2. V was clipped by 4 bases and J by 8 bases; unmatched bases: 12. Germline CDR1 and CDR2: SGHRS and YFSETQ. The CDR3 length is 16 residues. The CDR3 sequence is CASSGPRLAGVYEQFF. The CDR3 DNA follows: TGCGCCAGCAGCGGACCACGCCTAGCGGGAGTTTATGAGCAGTTCTTC.

V is TRBV4-1 and J is TRBJ1-5, with D perhaps TRBD1 (6 bases). In germline, CDR1 is MGHRA, CDR2 YSYEKL. This CDR3 region has 15 residues. Between the trimmed V and J ends, which lost 4 bases and 8 bases, there was a span of 18 bases. The CDR3 sequence: CASSPSGHGLEPQHF. CDR3 in DNA: TGCGCCAGCAGCCCATCGGGACACGGTCTTGAGCCCCAGCATTTT.

The V call is TRBV25-1, the J call TRBJ2-1; D perhaps matches TRBD2 (5 bases). The V end lost 3 bases, the J end lost 6 bases, and 12 bases lay between the germline ends. The CDR3 contains 14 residues. Germline loops: CDR1 MGHDK, CDR2 SYGVNS. The CDR3 is CASSEVGASNEQFF. In DNA, the CDR3 is TGTGCCAGCAGTGAGGTGGGAGCGTCCAATGAGCAGTTCTTC. Full variable domain (rest looked up from reference TRBV25-1 and TRBJ2-1): EADIYQTPRYLVIGTGKKITLECSQTMGHDKMYWYQQDPGMELHLIHYSYGVNSTEKGDLSSESTVSRIRTEHFPLTLESARPSHTSQYLCASSEVGASNEQFFGPGTRLTVL.